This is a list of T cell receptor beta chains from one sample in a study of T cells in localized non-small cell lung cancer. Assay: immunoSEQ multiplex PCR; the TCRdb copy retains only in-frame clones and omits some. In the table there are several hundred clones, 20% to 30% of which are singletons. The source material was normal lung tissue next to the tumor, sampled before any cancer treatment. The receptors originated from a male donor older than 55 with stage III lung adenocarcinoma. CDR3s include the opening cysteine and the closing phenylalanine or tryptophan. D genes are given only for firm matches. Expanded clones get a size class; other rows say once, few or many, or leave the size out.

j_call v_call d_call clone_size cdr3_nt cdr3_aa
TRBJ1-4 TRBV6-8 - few TGTGCCAGCAGTTACAGAGGGTCGGGGGGAAAACTGTTTTTT CASSYRGSGGKLFF
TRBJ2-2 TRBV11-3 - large TGTGCCAGCAGCAACACTTTGGGATACACCGGGGAGCTGTTTTTT CASSNTLGYTGELFF
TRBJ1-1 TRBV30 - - TGTGCCTGGATTGAGTACACTGAAGCTTTCTTT CAWIEYTEAFF
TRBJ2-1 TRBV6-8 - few TGTGCCAGCAGTTACCTTCGGGCGGGGAGGAATGAGCAGTTCTTC CASSYLRAGRNEQFF
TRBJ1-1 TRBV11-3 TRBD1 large TGTGCCAGCATTCTAGACAGGGCTCACACTGAAGCTTTCTTT CASILDRAHTEAFF
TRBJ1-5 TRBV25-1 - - TGTGCCAGCAGTGCCTTATTCGCCGGGCCCCGTCAGCCCCAGCATTTT CASSALFAGPRQPQHF
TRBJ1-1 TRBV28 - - TGTGCCACCCAGCGGATTGGGGCGAACACTGAAGCTTTCTTT CATQRIGANTEAFF
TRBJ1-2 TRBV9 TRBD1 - TGTGCCAGCAGCCATCACTTGACAGGGGCGGTTAACTATGGCTACACCTTC CASSHHLTGAVNYGYTF
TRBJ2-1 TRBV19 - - TGTGCCAGTAGTACCGTAATTGCCGGGACTTCGGGGCATGAGCAGTTCTTC CASSTVIAGTSGHEQFF
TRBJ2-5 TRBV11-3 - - TGTGCCAGCAGCCAGACTAATCGACTGTACCAAGAGACCCAGTACTTC CASSQTNRLYQETQYF
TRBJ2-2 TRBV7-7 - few TGTGCCAGCAGCTTAGACAGGTGGACCGGGGAGCTGTTTTTT CASSLDRWTGELFF
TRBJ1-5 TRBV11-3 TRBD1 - TGTGCCAGCAGCTTGGGAGACAGGGGGTTGAGTCAGCCCCAGCATTTT CASSLGDRGLSQPQHF
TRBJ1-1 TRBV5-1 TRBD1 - TGCGCCAGCAGCCCGTCCGGGACAGGGGGGACTGAAGCTTTCTTT CASSPSGTGGTEAFF
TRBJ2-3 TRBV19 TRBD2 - TGTGCCAGTAGGCTAAGCGGGGACTACAGCACAGATACGCAGTATTTT CASRLSGDYSTDTQYF
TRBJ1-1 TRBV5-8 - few TGTGCCAGCAGCGTTCAAATGAACACTGAAGCTTTCTTT CASSVQMNTEAFF
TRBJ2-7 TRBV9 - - TGTGCCAGCAGCCTCGTGGGAATCTACGAGCAGTACTTC CASSLVGIYEQYF
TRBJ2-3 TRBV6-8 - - TGTGCCAGCCGCTTGCTTGCCACAGATACGCAGTATTTT CASRLLATDTQYF
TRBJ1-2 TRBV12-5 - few TGTGCCACCACAGCCGAGGACAGTTATTATGGCTACACCTTC CATTAEDSYYGYTF
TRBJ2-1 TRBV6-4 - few TGTGCCAGCAGCCGGGACTCTTACAATGAGCAGTTCTTC CASSRDSYNEQFF
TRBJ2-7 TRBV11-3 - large TGTGCCAGCAGCTTAGGGCGGGGGCCCCCCTACGAGCAGTACTTC CASSLGRGPPYEQYF
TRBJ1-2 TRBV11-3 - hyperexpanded TGTGCCAGCAGCTTAGAAGAGCTCAGCTTCTATGGCTACACCTTC CASSLEELSFYGYTF
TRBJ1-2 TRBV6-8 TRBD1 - TGTGCCAGCAGTCGAGAAATAGGGACAGGGGGCGGAAGGGGCTACACCTTC CASSREIGTGGGRGYTF
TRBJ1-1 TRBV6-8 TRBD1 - TGTGCCATCAGTGGGATCAGGGACAGGGCTCATAGGGGCACTGAAGCTTTCTTT CAISGIRDRAHRGTEAFF
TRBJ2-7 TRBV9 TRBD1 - TGTGCCAGCAGAAGGGACAGGACCACCTACGAGCAGTACTTC CASRRDRTTYEQYF
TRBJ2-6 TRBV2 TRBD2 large TGTGCCAGCAGTCTAGCGGGGTTCGGCTCTGGGGCCAACGTCCTGACTTTC CASSLAGFGSGANVLTF
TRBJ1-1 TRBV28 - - TGTGCCAGCAGCCCGCCGTCGAGCAGCCTGAACACTGAAGCTTTCTTT CASSPPSSSLNTEAFF
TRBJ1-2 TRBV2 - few TGTGCCAGCTCTGGGGTGGGGCACCAGAGAGACTATGGCTACACCTTC CASSGVGHQRDYGYTF
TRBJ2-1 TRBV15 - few TGTGCCACCAGCAGAGATCTGGACTTAGGTTCACGCGAGCAGTTCTTC CATSRDLDLGSREQFF
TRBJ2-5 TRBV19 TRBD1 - TGTGCCAGTAGTCCGACAGGGAGAAGTACCCAGTACTTC CASSPTGRSTQYF
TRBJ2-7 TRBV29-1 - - TGCAGCGTTGATGGGGGCCCTTACGAGCAGTACTTC CSVDGGPYEQYF
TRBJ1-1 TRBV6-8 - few TGTGCCAGCAGTTACTCGCCGGGAGGGGACACTGAAGCTTTCTTT CASSYSPGGDTEAFF
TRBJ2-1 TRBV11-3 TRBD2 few TGTGCCAGCAGCTTTGTCCTAGCGGGGGGGCCTTCGGATGAGCAGTTCTTC CASSFVLAGGPSDEQFF
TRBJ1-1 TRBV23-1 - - TGCGCCAGCAGTCACGAAGGGATCCGGGACAAAGGCTTGAGTGGAGAAGCTTTCTTT CASSHEGIRDKGLSGEAFF
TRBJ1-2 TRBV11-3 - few TGTGCCAGCACGGGGCGGGGGGAGAACTATGGCTACACCTTC CASTGRGENYGYTF
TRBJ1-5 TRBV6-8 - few TGTGCCAGCAGTTACTCCGGACTGACCCAGCCCCAGCATTTT CASSYSGLTQPQHF
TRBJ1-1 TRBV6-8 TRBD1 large TGTGCCAGCAGTGGGACAGGGTGGCTCAACACTGAAGCTTTCTTT CASSGTGWLNTEAFF
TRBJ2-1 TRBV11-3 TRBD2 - TGTGCCAGCAGCGGTGGACTAGCGGGGGGGCTTTGGTCCTACAATGAGCAGTTCTTC CASSGGLAGGLWSYNEQFF
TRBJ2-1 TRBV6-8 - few TGTGCCAGCAGTTACAGAGTGACTGCCTACAATGAGCAGTTCTTC CASSYRVTAYNEQFF
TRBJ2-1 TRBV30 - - TGTGCCTGGACCTCCTCAACTAGCCCCAGGTACAATGAGCAGTTCTTC CAWTSSTSPRYNEQFF
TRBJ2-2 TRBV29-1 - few TGCAGCGTTGGGAAAGGGCCGGGTGGGCTGTTTTTT CSVGKGPGGLFF
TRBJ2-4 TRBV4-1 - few TGCGCCAGCAGCCAAGAGCTAGTCAAAAACATTCAGTACTTC CASSQELVKNIQYF